Listed here are 5 T cell receptor beta chains from one sample, sequenced in a study of cytomegalovirus exposure and HLA in healthy donors. Vbeta (60) and Jbeta (13) primers were used in the PCR. Produced via immunoSEQ multiplex PCR; TCRdb's table is partial and in-frame only. The sample lists about 190,000 clones, approximately 70% occurring once. Sequenced material: PBMCs. These receptors all stem from a woman in her twenties or thirties in good health and CMV-seropositive.

This clone was seen only once. The chain recombines TRBV27 with TRBJ2-1; 7 nucleotides agree with TRBD1. The V gene end was trimmed by 5 bases and the J gene end by 8 bases; junction bases not matched to a gene: 3. The CDR3 length is 12 residues. The germline gives CDR1 MNHEY, CDR2 SMNVEV (reference sequence). CDR3: CASSLTGYEQFF. DNA for the CDR3: TGTGCCAGCAGTCTGACAGGGTATGAGCAGTTCTTC.

This clone was recorded a few times. The chain employs TRBV18 and TRBJ2-1; 8 bases match TRBD2. Germline CDR1 reads KGHSH; CDR2 reads LQKENI. The junction had 11 bases not matched to a gene; V was cut back by 0 bases and J by 4 bases. The CDR3 contains 18 residues. CDR3 sequence reads: CASSPPARQLAVYNEQFF. The CDR3 DNA reads as TGTGCCAGCTCACCACCGGCGAGGCAACTAGCGGTTTACAATGAGCAGTTCTTC. Filled out from reference TRBV18 and TRBJ2-1, the complete variable domain reads NAGVMQNPRHLVRRRGQEARLRCSPMKGHSHVYWYRQLPEEGLKFMVYLQKENIIDESGMPKERFSAEFPKEGPSILRIQQVVRGDSAAYFCASSPPARQLAVYNEQFFGPGTRLTVL.

The chain combines TRBV28 with TRBJ2-7, with TRBD1 matching over 7 bases. The length of the CDR3 is 14 residues. J lost 3 bases, V lost 4 bases, and 6 bases had no gene match. Germline CDR1 is MDHEN and CDR2 is SYDVKM. CDR3 DNA sequence: TGTGCCAGCAGTTCTAGGGACAGAAACTACGAGCAGTACTTC. Protein sequence: CASSSRDRNYEQYF.

The chain combines TRBV28 with TRBJ2-7; a possible D gene is TRBD1 (5 bases). The CDR3 covers 15 residues. V shed 2 bases and J shed 5 bases, with 16 bases lying between them. Germline lookup yields CDR1 MDHEN and CDR2 SYDVKM. The CDR3 region is CASSLRQGGLDEQYF. The CDR3 nucleotides read TGTGCCAGCAGTTTAAGGCAGGGTGGGTTGGACGAGCAGTACTTC.

The chain combines TRBV7-9 with TRBJ2-7; D unresolved. V was trimmed by 5 bases and J by 3 bases, leaving 11 bases between them. The CDR3 spans 13 residues. Germline V lookup: CDR1 SEHNR, CDR2 FQNEAQ (reference sequence). CDR3 nucleotides: TGTGCCAGCAGCACCCCCCTCGGCTACGAGCAGTACTTC. It codes for CASSTPLGYEQYF.